The 15 T cell receptor beta chains listed next were all sequenced from one sample in a study of T-cell memory formation after mild COVID-19. MiXCR was run by TCRdb on the 5' RACE reads, yielding one entry per CDR3 protein. Of 100,000 to 150,000 distinct CDR3 sequences in the sample, 15% to 20% are singletons; the top ten hold about 5%. Sequencing was performed on PBMCs or a T cell subset sorted from them (not recorded which). The receptors were sampled from a young man who had mild COVID-19 (a few samples of this study predate the infection). Cell type and time point are not known.

In its sample, this clonotype was seen many times. The chain uses TRBV6-5 and TRBJ2-3; weak D call: TRBD2 (6 bases). Germline assignment: CDR1 MNHEY and CDR2 SVGAGI. Deletions cut 2 bases from V and 0 bases from J, with 6 bases between. This CDR3 contains 14 residues. The CDR3 DNA follows: TGTGCCAGCAGTTACCTAGCGAGCACAGATACGCAGTATTTT. It codes for CASSYLASTDTQYF.

This chain uses TRBV5-1 with TRBJ2-6; no definite D call. This CDR3 comprises 14 residues. The V and J ends lost 3 bases and 4 bases respectively, with 8 bases between them. The V gene's germline CDR1 is SGHRS and CDR2 YFSETQ. In DNA form, the CDR3 reads TGCGCCAGCAGCTGGTACAGCGGGGCCAACGTCCTGACTTTC. This gives the protein CASSWYSGANVLTF.

The chain is built from TRBV4-1 and TRBJ2-3, with 8 bases fitting TRBD2. The CDR3 runs to 17 residues. Germline V gene lookup returns CDR1 MGHRA and CDR2 YSYEKL. With V trimmed by 3 bases and J by 3 bases, 11 bases remained unmatched. The CDR3 here is CASSHPPGGGLTDTQYF. DNA for the CDR3: TGCGCCAGCAGCCACCCCCCTGGCGGGGGGCTGACAGATACGCAGTATTTT.

This clonotype was counted a few times. The V gene is TRBV2, the J gene TRBJ2-4; D is ambiguous. CDR1 is SNHLY, CDR2 FYNNEI, per germline. V shed 4 bases and J shed 2 bases, with 6 bases lying between them. This CDR3 region has 13 residues. Here the CDR3 reads CASSVHPKNIQYF. CDR3 coding DNA: TGTGCCAGCAGTGTTCACCCCAAAAACATTCAGTACTTC.

The gene calls are TRBV29-1 and TRBJ2-1; 14 bases align to TRBD2. CDR3 length: 15 amino acids. Per germline, CDR1 SQVTM and CDR2 ANQGSEA. The V segment lost 7 bases and the J segment 10 bases; nucleotides outside the gene matches: 12. CDR3 loop: CSDTPGTSGGSEQFF. The CDR3 DNA reads as TGCAGCGACACCCCGGGGACTAGCGGGGGCAGCGAGCAGTTCTTC.

The sample holds a few counts of this clonotype. The chain joins TRBV18 to TRBJ2-5, with D perhaps matching TRBD1 or TRBD2 (5 bases each). This CDR3 is built from 14 residues. V was clipped by 3 bases and J by 4 bases, with 12 bases between them. Germline CDR1 KGHSH, CDR2 LQKENI. Here the CDR3 reads CASSPGTTGETQYF. The CDR3 region has the DNA TGTGCCAGCTCACCTGGGACCACTGGAGAGACCCAGTACTTC. Full variable domain (outside the CDR3, taken from reference TRBV18 and TRBJ2-5): NAGVMQNPRHLVRRRGQEARLRCSPMKGHSHVYWYRQLPEEGLKFMVYLQKENIIDESGMPKERFSAEFPKEGPSILRIQQVVRGDSAAYFCASSPGTTGETQYFGPGTRLLVL.

This clonotype has ten or more counts. The chain recombines TRBV2 with TRBJ2-3; D not certain. The V end lost 5 bases, the J end lost 0 bases, and 18 bases lay between the germline ends. CDR3 length: 17 residues. Germline assignment: CDR1 SNHLY and CDR2 FYNNEI. CDR3: CASSPFIEVLSTDTQYF. The CDR3 DNA follows: TGTGCCAGCAGTCCCTTTATCGAAGTATTGAGCACAGATACGCAGTATTTT.

This clonotype was detected a few times. The chain links TRBV5-1 to TRBJ2-2; perhaps TRBD1 as D (6 bases). Per the germline V gene, CDR1 is SGHRS and CDR2 is YFSETQ. Trimming stripped 4 bases from V and 7 bases from J, with 14 bases between. The CDR3 length is 14 residues. The CDR3 here is CASSPGQSYGELFF. The CDR3, as DNA: TGCGCCAGCAGCCCCGGACAGAGCTACGGGGAGCTGTTTTTT.

In its sample, this clonotype was seen a few times. The chain is built from TRBV20-1 and TRBJ1-1; a possible D gene is TRBD1 (6 bases). The CDR3 extends over 14 amino acids. V was clipped by 1 base and J by 4 bases, with 13 bases between them. Germline V gives CDR1 DFQATT, CDR2 SNEGSKA (reference sequence). The CDR3, as DNA: TGCAGTGCTAGAGGGGACAAGGGCGGCACTGAAGCTTTCTTT. Protein sequence: CSARGDKGGTEAFF.

The chain employs TRBV20-1 and TRBJ2-3; no reliable D call. The CDR3 runs 15 residues. Germline loops: CDR1 DFQATT, CDR2 SNEGSKA (reference sequence). The germline V and J ends were trimmed by 6 bases and 2 bases, with 18 bases remaining between them. CDR3 sequence reads: CSAPTPSGSTDTQYF. In DNA, the CDR3 is TGCAGTGCCCCCACCCCCTCGGGTTCCACAGATACGCAGTATTTT.

Ten or more counts support this clonotype. The rearrangement links TRBV20-1 to TRBJ2-4; D might be TRBD2 (6 bases). The CDR3 consists of 15 residues. Trimming stripped 0 bases from V and 0 bases from J, with 9 bases between. Germline CDR1 and CDR2: DFQATT and SNEGSKA (reference sequence). The CDR3 DNA reads TGCAGTGCTAGAGACCCAGCGGGAGCCAAAAACATTCAGTACTTC. As protein: CSARDPAGAKNIQYF.

This clonotype appeared a few times. The V call is TRBV6-5, the J call TRBJ1-6; 7 bases line up with TRBD1. This CDR3 has 12 amino acids. The trim removed 11 bases at V and 9 bases at J, leaving 7 bases unmatched. Germline V gives CDR1 MNHEY, CDR2 SVGAGI. This CDR3 reads CAWYRGRSPLHF. CDR3 bases: TGTGCCTGGTACAGGGGACGTTCACCCCTCCACTTT.

This chain joins TRBV7-2 and TRBJ2-5; 8 nucleotides align to TRBD1. The CDR3 has 14 residues. Germline assignment: CDR1 SGHTA and CDR2 FQGNSA. V shed 2 bases and J 4 bases; nucleotides not matched to a gene: 3. As DNA, the CDR3 is TGTGCCAGCAGCTTAAACAGGGGGTTAGAGACCCAGTACTTC. Protein product: CASSLNRGLETQYF. Complete variable domain (other parts from reference TRBV7-2 and TRBJ2-5): GAGVSQSPSNKVTEKGKDVELRCDPISGHTALYWYRQSLGQGLEFLIYFQGNSAPDKSGLPSDRFSAERTGGSVSTLTIQRTQQEDSAVYLCASSLNRGLETQYFGPGTRLLVL.

The CDR3 here is CASSDRVNTEAFF. CDR3 nucleotides: TGTGCCAGTAGCGACAGGGTGAACACTGAAGCTTTCTTT. The J gene is TRBJ1-1, the V gene TRBV19; TRBD1 agrees at 7 bases. V trimming: 6 bases; J trimming: 0 bases; junction bases outside the gene matches: 1. The CDR3 is 13 residues long. Germline V gene lookup returns CDR1 LNHDA and CDR2 SQIVND (reference sequence).

This clonotype was counted between two and nine times. DNA for the CDR3: TGTGCCAGCAGTGAATTGACAGGGTACCCCCAAGAGACCCAGTACTTC. Its translation: CASSELTGYPQETQYF. The rearrangement links TRBV25-1 to TRBJ2-5, with 7 bases lining up with TRBD1. J lost 1 base, V lost 1 base, and 6 bases had no gene match. CDR1 and CDR2 from the germline V gene are MGHDK and SYGVNS. The CDR3 is 16 amino acids.